This is a list of T cell receptor beta chains from one sample in a study of tumor-infiltrating lymphocytes in primary liver carcinoma. TCRdb fed the multiplex PCR reads into MiXCR, producing one record per CDR3 protein. The data show a few hundred thousand distinct CDR3 sequences, around three fifths seen once. The sample was peripheral blood. Source of these receptors: a woman aged 30 to 39 with primary liver carcinoma and hepatitis B virus infection. Both conserved end residues are part of each CDR3. The D gene is left open where the match is weak. Clone size appears in some rows only: once, few, many, or a class for an expanded clone.

V	J	size	length	D	CDR3	DNA
TRBV5-6	TRBJ1-2	.	12	.	CASRLQGYGYTF	TGTGCCAGCAGATTGCAGGGCTATGGCTACACCTTC
TRBV28	TRBJ1-5	.	13	.	CATGQPPNQPQHF	TGTGCCACCGGACAGCCCCCCAATCAGCCCCAGCATTTT
TRBV6-5	TRBJ2-5	.	15	TRBD1	CASRLTGGGGETQYF	TGTGCCAGCAGACTTACAGGGGGCGGAGGGGAGACCCAGTACTTC
TRBV11-2	TRBJ2-1	.	14	.	CASSYTTGDSKQFF	TGTGCCAGCAGCTATACTACCGGAGACAGTAAGCAGTTCTTC
TRBV29-1	TRBJ2-5	many	12	.	CSVKEAQETQYF	TGCAGCGTCAAAGAGGCACAAGAGACCCAGTACTTC
TRBV6-2/TRBV6-3	TRBJ2-7	many	14	.	CASSTPAGSYEQYF	TGTGCCAGCAGTACCCCGGCCGGCTCCTACGAGCAGTACTTC
TRBV12-3/TRBV12-4	TRBJ1-3	.	14	.	CASCSSPGGNSIYF	TGTGCCAGCTGTTCAAGCCCGGGGGGAAACAGCATATATTTT
TRBV4-3	TRBJ2-1	few	14	.	CASSRWTSSNEQFF	TGCGCCAGCAGCCGATGGACGTCAAGCAATGAGCAGTTCTTC
TRBV4-1	TRBJ2-1	.	16	TRBD2	CASSQDSLSGRNEQFF	TGCGCCAGCAGCCAAGACTCCCTCAGCGGGAGGAATGAGCAGTTCTTC
TRBV29-1	TRBJ2-6	.	14	TRBD2	CSAAGDAGANDPTF	TGCAGCGCGGCGGGAGATGCTGGGGCCAACGACCCGACTTTC
TRBV11-3	TRBJ2-5	many	14	.	CASSLGRQVETQYF	TGTGCCAGCAGCTTAGGTCGCCAGGTGGAGACCCAGTACTTC
TRBV6-2/TRBV6-3	TRBJ2-7	.	15	.	CASSYPTRRTYEQYF	TGTGCCAGCAGTTACCCCACTAGGCGAACCTACGAGCAGTACTTC
TRBV6-2/TRBV6-3	TRBJ2-1	.	17	TRBD2	CASSFSGREAGGSEQFF	TGTGCCAGCAGTTTCTCAGGACGGGAAGCCGGGGGGAGTGAGCAGTTCTTC
TRBV11-2	TRBJ1-1	.	10	.	CAGSNSMDFF	TGTGCCGGCAGCAATAGTATGGATTTCTTT
TRBV30	TRBJ2-4	.	14	.	CAWSPWTLWNIQYF	TGTGCCTGGAGTCCATGGACCCTCTGGAACATTCAGTACTTC
TRBV11-2	TRBJ2-5	.	15	TRBD1	CVSTQGVVSQETQYF	TGTGTCAGCACCCAGGGGGTGGTTTCTCAAGAGACCCAGTACTTC
TRBV6-1	TRBJ1-2	few	16	TRBD1	CASSTKQGFGGYGYTF	TGTGCCAGCAGTACGAAACAGGGGTTTGGCGGCTATGGCTACACCTTC
TRBV6-5	TRBJ2-3	.	14	.	CASNSGTNTDTQYF	TGTGCCAGCAACTCCGGGACGAACACAGATACGCAGTATTTT
TRBV6-5	TRBJ2-5	.	15	TRBD2	CASRLLAGGQETQYF	TGTGCCAGCAGACTACTAGCGGGAGGGCAAGAGACCCAGTACTTC
TRBV29-1	TRBJ2-1	many	14	.	CGAWPAIGGNEQFF	TGCGGGGCCTGGCCGGCCATCGGCGGCAATGAGCAGTTCTTC
TRBV6-1	TRBJ1-2	.	13	.	CASRDKEGYGYTF	TGTGCCAGCAGAGACAAAGAGGGCTATGGCTACACCTTC
TRBV6-5	TRBJ1-6	.	15	.	CASSYFPGPSSHLHF	TGTGCCAGCAGTTACTTCCCGGGCCCCAGTTCACACCTCCACTTT
TRBV6-5	TRBJ2-4	.	13	.	CASSDGPKNIQYF	TGTGCCAGCTCAGATGGCCCCAAAAACATTCAGTACTTC
TRBV4-1	TRBJ2-7	many	13	.	CASSQRDTYEQYF	TGCGCCAGCAGCCAACGGGACACCTACGAGCAGTACTTC
TRBV5-4	TRBJ2-3	few	16	TRBD2	CASSRGSSGSYDTQYF	TGTGCCAGCAGCCGAGGTTCGAGCGGGAGTTATGATACGCAGTATTTT
TRBV28	TRBJ2-1	.	14	TRBD1	CAIGQGNFYNEQFF	TGTGCCATTGGACAGGGGAATTTCTACAATGAGCAGTTCTTC
TRBV4-2	TRBJ2-7	.	16	.	CASSQENVAASCEQYF	TGTGCCAGCAGCCAAGAAAACGTAGCGGCGTCCTGCGAGCAGTACTTC
TRBV5-6	TRBJ1-2	.	18	TRBD1	CASSLNSLGQGEDYDYTF	TGTGCCAGCAGCTTAAACAGCTTGGGACAGGGGGAAGACTATGACTACACCTTC
TRBV12-3/TRBV12-4	TRBJ1-4	.	14	.	CASRNQGRGEKLFF	TGTGCCAGCAGGAATCAGGGGAGAGGTGAAAAACTGTTTTTT
TRBV11-2	TRBJ1-5	.	15	.	CAWTLRQGRNQPQHF	TGTGCCTGGACACTCAGGCAGGGTAGGAATCAGCCCCAACATTTT
TRBV14	TRBJ1-1	.	14	.	CASSQPGANTEAFF	TGTGCCAGCAGCCAACCGGGGGCGAACACTGAAGCTTTCTTT
TRBV4-2	TRBJ2-3	.	16	TRBD2	CASSLDSGTSTDTQYF	TGTGCCAGCAGCCTCGACAGCGGGACTAGCACAGATACGCAGTATTTT
TRBV7-9	TRBJ2-7	.	15	TRBD2	CASSSRGGFSDEQYF	TGTGCCAGCAGCTCCCGGGGAGGGTTCAGTGACGAGCAGTACTTC
TRBV6-5	TRBJ2-7	many	17	TRBD1	CASSYPRTGSGTYEQYF	TGTGCCAGCAGTTACCCCAGGACAGGATCCGGAACCTACGAGCAGTACTTC
TRBV7-9	TRBJ1-5	once	14	.	CASSLTGNGQPQHF	TGTGCCAGCAGCTTAACAGGGAATGGTCAGCCCCAGCATTTT
TRBV14	TRBJ1-1	.	12	.	CASSRRYTEAFF	TGTGCCAGCAGCCGCCGGTACACTGAAGCTTTCTTT
TRBV11-2	TRBJ2-7	.	14	TRBD2	CASDLLAGPYEQYF	TGTGCTAGCGACTTATTAGCGGGCCCCTACGAGCAGTACTTC
TRBV4-1	TRBJ2-7	.	15	.	CASSQVSGQSYEPYF	TGCGCCAGCAGCCAAGTTTCGGGGCAGTCCTACGAGCCGTACTTC
TRBV28	TRBJ1-5	few	16	TRBD1	CASSPNYRGQGQPQHF	TGTGCCAGCAGTCCGAACTACAGGGGGCAGGGACAGCCCCAGCATTTT
TRBV6-2/TRBV6-3	TRBJ1-5	.	14	.	CASRRDRGNQPQHF	TGTGCCAGCAGGAGAGACAGAGGCAATCAGCCCCAGCATTTT
TRBV4-2	TRBJ2-7	few	15	TRBD2	CASSQLAGGPYEQYF	TGTGCCAGCAGCCAATTAGCGGGAGGGCCGTACGAGCAGTACTTC
TRBV12-3/TRBV12-4	TRBJ1-2	.	13	.	CACSLEPNYGYTF	TGTGCCTGCAGTTTAGAACCTAACTATGGCTACACCTTC